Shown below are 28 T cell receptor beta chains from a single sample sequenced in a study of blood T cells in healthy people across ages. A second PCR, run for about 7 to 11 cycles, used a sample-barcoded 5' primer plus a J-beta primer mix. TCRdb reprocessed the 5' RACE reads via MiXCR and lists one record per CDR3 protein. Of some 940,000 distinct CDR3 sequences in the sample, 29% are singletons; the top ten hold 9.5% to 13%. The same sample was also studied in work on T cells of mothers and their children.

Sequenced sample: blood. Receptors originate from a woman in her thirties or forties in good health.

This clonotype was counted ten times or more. The CDR3 protein is CSARDRGQRNSPLHF. The CDR3 DNA sequence: TGCAGTGCTAGAGATCGGGGACAGAGAAATTCACCCCTCCACTTT. V and J are TRBV20-1 and TRBJ1-6, with 7 nucleotides matching TRBD1. This CDR3 region has 15 residues. Germline CDR1 DFQATT, CDR2 SNEGSKA (reference sequence). The V and J ends lost 0 bases and 7 bases, in that order; junction bases with no gene match: 6.

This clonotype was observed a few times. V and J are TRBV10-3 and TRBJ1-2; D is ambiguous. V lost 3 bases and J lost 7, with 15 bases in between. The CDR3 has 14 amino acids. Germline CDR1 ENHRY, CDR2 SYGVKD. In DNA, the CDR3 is TGTGCCATCAGTGAAGGATGGGGTCGGGGTGGCTACACCTTC. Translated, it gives CAISEGWGRGGYTF.

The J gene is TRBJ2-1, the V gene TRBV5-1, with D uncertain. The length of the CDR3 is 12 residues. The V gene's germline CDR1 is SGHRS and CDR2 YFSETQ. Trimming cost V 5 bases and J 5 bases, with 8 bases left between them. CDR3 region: CASSGFDNEQFF. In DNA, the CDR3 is TGCGCCAGCAGTGGGTTCGACAATGAGCAGTTCTTC.

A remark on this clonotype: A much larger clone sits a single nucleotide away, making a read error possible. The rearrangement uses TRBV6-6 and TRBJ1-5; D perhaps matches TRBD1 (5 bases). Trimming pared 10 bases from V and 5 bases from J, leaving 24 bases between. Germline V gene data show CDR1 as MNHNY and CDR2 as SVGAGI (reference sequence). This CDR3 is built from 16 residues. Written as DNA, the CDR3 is TGTGCCACCTCCGGTCAGGGACGGGCTATAGATCAGCCCCAGCATTTT. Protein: CATSGQGRAIDQPQHF.

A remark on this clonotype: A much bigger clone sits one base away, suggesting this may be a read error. The CDR3 protein is CSSSLTGSLYF. DNA for the CDR3: TGTTCCAGCAGCTTAACAGGGTCTCTGTACTTC. The J gene is TRBJ2-5, the V gene TRBV7-9; TRBD1 is a possible D gene (6 bases). This CDR3 region has 11 residues. From germline, CDR1 is SEHNR and CDR2 FQNEAQ (reference sequence).

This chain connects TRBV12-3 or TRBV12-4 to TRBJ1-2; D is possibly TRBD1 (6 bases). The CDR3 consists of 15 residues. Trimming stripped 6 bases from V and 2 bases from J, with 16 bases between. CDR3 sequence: CASRSLTGKNYGYTF. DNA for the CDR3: TGTGCCAGCAGGTCCCTGACAGGAAAAAACTATGGCTACACCTTC.

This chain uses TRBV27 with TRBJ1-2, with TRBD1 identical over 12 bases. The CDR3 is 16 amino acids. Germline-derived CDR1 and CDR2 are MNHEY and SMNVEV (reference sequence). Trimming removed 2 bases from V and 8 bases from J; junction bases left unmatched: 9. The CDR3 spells CASSLIGTGGSRGYTF. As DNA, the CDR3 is TGTGCCAGCAGTTTAATCGGGACAGGGGGCTCCCGGGGCTACACCTTC.

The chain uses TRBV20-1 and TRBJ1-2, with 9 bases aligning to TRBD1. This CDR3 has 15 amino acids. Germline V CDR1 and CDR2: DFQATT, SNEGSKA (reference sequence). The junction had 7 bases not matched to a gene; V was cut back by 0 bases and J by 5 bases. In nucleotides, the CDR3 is TGCAGTGCTAGAGAGAACAGGGGGCGCTGGTATGGCTACACCTTC. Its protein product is CSARENRGRWYGYTF.

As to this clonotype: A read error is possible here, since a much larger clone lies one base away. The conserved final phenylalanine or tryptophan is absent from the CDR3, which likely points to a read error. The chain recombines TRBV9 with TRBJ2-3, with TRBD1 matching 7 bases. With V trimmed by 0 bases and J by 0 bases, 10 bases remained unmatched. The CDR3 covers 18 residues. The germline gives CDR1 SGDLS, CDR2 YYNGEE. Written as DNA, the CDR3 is TGTGCCAGCAGCGTAGCGGGCAGGGGGTCCTCTAGCACAGATACGCAGTATTAT. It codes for CASSVAGRGSSSTDTQYY.

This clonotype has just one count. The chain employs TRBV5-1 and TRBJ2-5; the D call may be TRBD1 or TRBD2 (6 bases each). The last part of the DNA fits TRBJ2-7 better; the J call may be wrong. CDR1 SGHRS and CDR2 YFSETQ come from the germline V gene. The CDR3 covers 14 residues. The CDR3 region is CASSLEWGADEQYF. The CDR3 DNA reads TGCGCCAGCAGCTTGGAATGGGGGGCTGACGAGCAGTACTTC.

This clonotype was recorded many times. CDR3 loop: CASSEGGNEQYF. The CDR3 DNA follows: TGTGCCAGCAGTGAAGGTGGGAACGAGCAGTACTTC. V is TRBV28 and J is TRBJ2-7; D is undetermined. Germline assignment: CDR1 MDHEN and CDR2 SYDVKM. Trimming took 5 bases from V and 5 from J, leaving 10 bases between them. CDR3 length: 12 residues.

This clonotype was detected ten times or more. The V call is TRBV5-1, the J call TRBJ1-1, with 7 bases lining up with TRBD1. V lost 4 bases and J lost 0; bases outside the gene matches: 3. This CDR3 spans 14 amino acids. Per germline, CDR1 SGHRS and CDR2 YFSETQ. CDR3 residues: CASSPQGVNTEAFF. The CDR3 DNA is TGCGCCAGCAGCCCCCAGGGGGTGAACACTGAAGCTTTCTTT.

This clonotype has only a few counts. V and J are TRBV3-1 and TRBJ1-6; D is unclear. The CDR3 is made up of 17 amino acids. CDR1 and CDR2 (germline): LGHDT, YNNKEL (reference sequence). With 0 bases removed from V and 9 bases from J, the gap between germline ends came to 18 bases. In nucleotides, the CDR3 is TGTGCCAGCAGCCAAGACTCGTGGCTGACAATCAGTTCACCCCTCCACTTT. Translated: CASSQDSWLTISSPLHF.

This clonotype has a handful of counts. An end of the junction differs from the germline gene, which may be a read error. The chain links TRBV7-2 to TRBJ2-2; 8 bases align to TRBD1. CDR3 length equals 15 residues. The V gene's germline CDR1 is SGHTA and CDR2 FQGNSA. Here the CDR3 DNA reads TGTGCCAGCAGCTGGGACAGGCCGTCGACCGGAGAGCTGTTTTTT. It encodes CASSWDRPSTGELFF. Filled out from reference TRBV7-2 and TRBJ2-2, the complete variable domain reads GAGVSQSPSNKVTEKGKDVELRCDPISGHTALYWYRQSLGQGLEFLIYFQGNSAPDKSGLPSDRFSAERTGGSVSTLTIQRTQQEDSAVYLCASSWDRPSTGELFFGEGSRLTVL.

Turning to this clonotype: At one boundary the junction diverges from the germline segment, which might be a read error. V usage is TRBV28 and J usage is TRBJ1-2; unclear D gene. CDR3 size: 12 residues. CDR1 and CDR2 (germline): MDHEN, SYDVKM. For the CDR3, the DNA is TGTGTCAGCAGTTTGCCGGGGTATGGCTACACCTTC. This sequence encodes CVSSLPGYGYTF.

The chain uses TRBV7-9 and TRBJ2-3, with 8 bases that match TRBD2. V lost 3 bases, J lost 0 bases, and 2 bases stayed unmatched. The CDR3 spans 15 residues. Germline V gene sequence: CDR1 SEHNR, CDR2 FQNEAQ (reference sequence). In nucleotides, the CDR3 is TGTGCCAGCAGCTTGGCTAGCGGGAGCACAGATACGCAGTATTTT. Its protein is CASSLASGSTDTQYF.

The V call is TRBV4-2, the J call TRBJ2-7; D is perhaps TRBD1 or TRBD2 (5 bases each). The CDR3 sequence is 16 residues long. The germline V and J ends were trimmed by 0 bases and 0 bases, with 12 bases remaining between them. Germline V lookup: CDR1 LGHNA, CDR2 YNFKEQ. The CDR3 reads CASSQELAGSSYEQYF. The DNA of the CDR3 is TGTGCCAGCAGCCAAGAACTTGCAGGGAGCTCCTACGAGCAGTACTTC.

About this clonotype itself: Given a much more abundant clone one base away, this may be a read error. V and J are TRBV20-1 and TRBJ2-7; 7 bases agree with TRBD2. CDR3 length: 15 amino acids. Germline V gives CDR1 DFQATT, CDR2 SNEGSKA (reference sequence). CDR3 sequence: CRASGLADHSYEQYF. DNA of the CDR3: TGCCGTGCTAGTGGTCTAGCGGATCACTCCTACGAGCAGTACTTC.

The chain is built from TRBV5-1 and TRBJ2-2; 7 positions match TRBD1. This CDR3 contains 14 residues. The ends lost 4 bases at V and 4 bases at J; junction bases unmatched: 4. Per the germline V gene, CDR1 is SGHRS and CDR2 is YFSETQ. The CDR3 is CASSLGQVTGELFF. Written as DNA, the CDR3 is TGCGCCAGCAGCCTAGGACAGGTCACCGGGGAGCTGTTTTTT.

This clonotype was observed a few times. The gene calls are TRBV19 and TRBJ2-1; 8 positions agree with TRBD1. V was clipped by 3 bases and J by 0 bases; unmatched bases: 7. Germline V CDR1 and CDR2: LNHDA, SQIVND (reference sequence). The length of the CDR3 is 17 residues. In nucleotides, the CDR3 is TGTGCCAGTAGTATCAGCAGGGGGCTCAGCTCCTACAATGAGCAGTTCTTC. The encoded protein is CASSISRGLSSYNEQFF. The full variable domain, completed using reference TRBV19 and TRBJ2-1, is DGGITQSPKYLFRKEGQNVTLSCEQNLNHDAMYWYRQDPGQGLRLIYYSQIVNDFQKGDIAEGYSVSREKKESFPLTVTSAQKNPTAFYLCASSISRGLSSYNEQFFGPGTRLTVL.

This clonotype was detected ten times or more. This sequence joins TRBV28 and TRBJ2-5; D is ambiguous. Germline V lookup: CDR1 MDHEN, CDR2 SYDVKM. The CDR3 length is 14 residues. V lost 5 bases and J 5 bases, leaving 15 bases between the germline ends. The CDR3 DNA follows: TGTGCCAGCAGTGCTCCCCCGATGAGCGAGACCCAGTACTTC. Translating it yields CASSAPPMSETQYF.

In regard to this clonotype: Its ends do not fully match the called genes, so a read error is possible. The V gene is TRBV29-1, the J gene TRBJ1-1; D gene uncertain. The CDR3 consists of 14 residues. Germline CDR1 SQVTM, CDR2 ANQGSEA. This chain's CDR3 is CSVEVGRANTEAFF. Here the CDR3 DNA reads TGCAGCGTAGAAGTGGGGAGGGCTAACACTGAAGCTTTCTTT.

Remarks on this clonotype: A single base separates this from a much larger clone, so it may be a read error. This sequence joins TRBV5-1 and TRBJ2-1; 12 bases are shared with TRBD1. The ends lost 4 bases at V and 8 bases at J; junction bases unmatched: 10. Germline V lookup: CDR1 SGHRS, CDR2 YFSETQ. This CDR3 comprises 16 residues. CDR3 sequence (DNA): TGCGCCAGCAGCCTAACCGGGGGGACAGGGGGCCATGAGCAGTTCTTC. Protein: CASSLTGGTGGHEQFF.

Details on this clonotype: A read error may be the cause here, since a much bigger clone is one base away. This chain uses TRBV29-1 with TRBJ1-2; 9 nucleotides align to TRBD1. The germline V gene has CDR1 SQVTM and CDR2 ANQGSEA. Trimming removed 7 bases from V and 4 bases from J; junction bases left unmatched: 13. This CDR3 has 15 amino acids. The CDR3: CSDLSTGGNRYGYTF. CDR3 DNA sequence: TGCAGCGACCTTTCGACAGGGGGGAACCGCTATGGCTACACCTTC.

CDR3 residues: CSARADPSSYNEQFF. The CDR3 DNA is TGCAGTGCTAGAGCCGACCCGAGCTCCTACAATGAGCAGTTCTTC. This chain uses TRBV20-1 with TRBJ2-1; no clear D gene. The CDR3 has 15 residues. The V gene lost 1 base and the J gene lost 0 bases, with 10 bases spanning the gap. CDR1 and CDR2 (germline): DFQATT, SNEGSKA (reference sequence).

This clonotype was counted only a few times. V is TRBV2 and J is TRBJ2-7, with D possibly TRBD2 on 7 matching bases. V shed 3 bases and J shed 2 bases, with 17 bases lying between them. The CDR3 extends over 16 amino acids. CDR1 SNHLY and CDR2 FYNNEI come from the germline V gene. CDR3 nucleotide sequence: TGTGCCAGCAGTGACGGGGGGCAGGGGCTACCCTACGAGCAGTACTTC. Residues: CASSDGGQGLPYEQYF.

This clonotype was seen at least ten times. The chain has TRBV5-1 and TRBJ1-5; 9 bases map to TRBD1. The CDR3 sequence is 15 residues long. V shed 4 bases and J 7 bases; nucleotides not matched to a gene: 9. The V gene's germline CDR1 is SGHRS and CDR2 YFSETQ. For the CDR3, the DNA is TGCGCCAGCAGCCCCGGGACAGGGCGAGGGCAGCCCCAGCATTTT. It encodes CASSPGTGRGQPQHF.

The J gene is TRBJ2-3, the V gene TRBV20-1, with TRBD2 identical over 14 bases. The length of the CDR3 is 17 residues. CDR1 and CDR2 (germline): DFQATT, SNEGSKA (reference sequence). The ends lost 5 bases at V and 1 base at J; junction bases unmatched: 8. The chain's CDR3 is CSAPGLAGGFRTDTQYF. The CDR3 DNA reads TGCAGTGCTCCTGGACTAGCGGGGGGTTTTCGCACAGATACGCAGTATTTT.